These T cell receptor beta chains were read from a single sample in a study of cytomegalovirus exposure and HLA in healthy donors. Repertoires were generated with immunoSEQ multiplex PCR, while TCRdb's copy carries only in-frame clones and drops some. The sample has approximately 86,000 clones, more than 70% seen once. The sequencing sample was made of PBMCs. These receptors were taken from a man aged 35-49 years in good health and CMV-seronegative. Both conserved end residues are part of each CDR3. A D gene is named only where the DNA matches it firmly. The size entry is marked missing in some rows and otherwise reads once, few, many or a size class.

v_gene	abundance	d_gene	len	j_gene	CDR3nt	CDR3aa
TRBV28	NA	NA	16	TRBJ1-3	TGTGCCAGCAGCCCCACCCTAGGTGGCTCTGGAAACACCATATATTTT	CASSPTLGGSGNTIYF
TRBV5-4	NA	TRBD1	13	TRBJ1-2	TGTGCCAGCAGCAGCACAGGGGGTTGGGGCTACACCTTC	CASSSTGGWGYTF
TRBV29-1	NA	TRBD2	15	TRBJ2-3	TGCAGCGTTGAGGTTGCGGGGGGGGACACAGATACGCAGTATTTT	CSVEVAGGDTDTQYF
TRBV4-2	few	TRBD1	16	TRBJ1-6	TGTGCCAGCAGCCCCTCGGACAGGAGCGATAATTCACCCCTCCACTTT	CASSPSDRSDNSPLHF
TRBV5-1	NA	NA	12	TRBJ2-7	TGTTTCAAGCAGAAGGCGGCATACGAGCAGTACTTC	CFKQKAAYEQYF
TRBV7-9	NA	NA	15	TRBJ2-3	TGTGCCAGCAGCTTTCTAGAGGGTTACACAGATACGCAGTATTTT	CASSFLEGYTDTQYF
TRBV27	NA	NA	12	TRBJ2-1	TGTGCCAGCAGTTTTAGCTACAATGAGCAGTTCTTC	CASSFSYNEQFF
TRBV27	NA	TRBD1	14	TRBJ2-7	TGTGCCAGCAGCTTCCGGGACAGGGTCAACGAGCAGTACTTC	CASSFRDRVNEQYF
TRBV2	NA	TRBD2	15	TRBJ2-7	TGTGCCAGCAGTGAACAAGCGGGGGGGGCCTACGAGCAGTACTTC	CASSEQAGGAYEQYF
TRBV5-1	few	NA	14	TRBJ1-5	TGCGCCAGCAGCTTGTTGGGCCTGAGTCAGCCCCAGCATTTT	CASSLLGLSQPQHF
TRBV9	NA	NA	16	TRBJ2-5	TGTGCCAGCAGCTCTAGCTTTGGATCGCTAGCGGAGACCCAGTACTTC	CASSSSFGSLAETQYF
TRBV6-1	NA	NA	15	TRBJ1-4	TGTGCCAGCAGTGGCTGGGGGGGAGAAGATGAAAAACTGTTTTTT	CASSGWGGEDEKLFF